These 22 T cell receptor beta chains were all obtained from the same sample, sequenced in a study of blood T cells in healthy people across ages. The use of a sample-barcoded 5' primer and a J-beta primer mix characterized a second PCR of about 7 to 12 cycles. TCRdb analysed the 5' RACE reads with MiXCR anew, one entry per CDR3 protein. The table has approximately 830,000 distinct CDR3 sequences, 60% to 80% seen once. The sample consisted of blood. These receptors were collected from a man between 25 and 39 years old in good health.

The chain is built from TRBV9 and TRBJ2-5; D ambiguous. This CDR3 has 15 residues. Trimming took 0 bases from V and 2 from J, leaving 11 bases between them. CDR1 and CDR2 (germline): SGDLS, YYNGEE. CDR3 residues: CASSVDPSFQETQYF. The CDR3 DNA follows: TGTGCCAGCAGCGTAGATCCCAGCTTTCAAGAGACCCAGTACTTC.

The chain combines TRBV7-2 with TRBJ2-7, with 9 positions matching TRBD2. The CDR3 extends over 13 amino acids. The V gene end was trimmed by 5 bases and the J gene end by 5 bases; junction bases not matched to a gene: 4. Germline CDR1 reads SGHTA; CDR2 reads FQGNSA. CDR3 region: CASSPGTSNEQYF. The CDR3 DNA is TGTGCCAGCAGCCCCGGGACTAGCAACGAGCAGTACTTC. Supplemented by reference TRBV7-2 and TRBJ2-7, the full variable domain reads GAGVSQSPSNKVTEKGKDVELRCDPISGHTALYWYRQSLGQGLEFLIYFQGNSAPDKSGLPSDRFSAERTGGSVSTLTIQRTQQEDSAVYLCASSPGTSNEQYFGPGTRLTVT.

The V and J genes are TRBV12-3 or TRBV12-4 and TRBJ2-7, with D perhaps being TRBD1 or TRBD2 (5 bases each). Trimming removed 1 base from V and 5 bases from J, with 12 bases in between. The CDR3 is made up of 14 amino acids. The CDR3 region has the DNA TGTGCCAGCAGTTTAGGGGGGTTTCCGGACGAGCAGTACTTC. Its protein is CASSLGGFPDEQYF.

This clonotype has a single count. V gene TRBV20-1 combines with J gene TRBJ1-5; no clear D. V was shortened by 1 base and J by 4 bases, with 8 bases between the two germline ends. The CDR3 contains 13 residues. CDR1 is DFQATT and CDR2 is SNEGSKA in the germline V gene (reference sequence). The CDR3 reads CSARGPLNQPQHF. The CDR3, as DNA: TGCAGTGCTAGAGGGCCCCTGAATCAGCCCCAGCATTTT.

This clonotype has just a few counts. This chain joins TRBV14 and TRBJ2-1; no clear D. CDR1 SGHDN and CDR2 FVKESK come from the germline V gene. The CDR3 is made up of 15 amino acids. V gave up 4 bases and J gave up 1 base, with 11 bases separating them. The CDR3 coding sequence is TGTGCCAGCAGCCTGGAAAGTTATTCCTACAATGAGCAGTTCTTC. This sequence encodes CASSLESYSYNEQFF.

This chain joins TRBV10-3 and TRBJ1-2, with TRBD1 matching 12 bases. The CDR3 totals 14 residues. Germline V gives CDR1 ENHRY, CDR2 SYGVKD. With 5 bases clipped from V and 6 bases from J, the junction kept 4 bases outside the gene matches. The CDR3 nucleotides are TGTGCCATCAGTCGGGACAGGGGGCTGGATGGCTACACCTTC. Protein sequence: CAISRDRGLDGYTF.

The J gene is TRBJ1-6, the V gene TRBV6-1, with unresolved D. The CDR3 sequence is 13 residues long. Trimming pared 6 bases from V and 10 bases from J, leaving 13 bases between. The V gene's germline CDR1 is MNHNS and CDR2 SASEGT. The CDR3 protein is CASRSYIGSPLHF. DNA of the CDR3: TGTGCCAGCAGGAGCTATATCGGATCACCCCTCCACTTT.

This chain links TRBV5-1 with TRBJ2-7; TRBD1 matches 7 bases. Germline trimming cut 0 bases from V and 2 bases from J; bases unmatched to any gene: 5. Per the germline V gene, CDR1 is SGHRS and CDR2 is YFSETQ. This CDR3 has 15 amino acids. The CDR3 loop reads CASSLGGTAPYEQYF. The CDR3 DNA reads TGCGCCAGCAGCTTGGGAGGGACAGCCCCCTACGAGCAGTACTTC.

This clonotype appeared a few times. V usage is TRBV6-2 or TRBV6-3 and J usage is TRBJ2-1, with 11 bases fitting TRBD2. The CDR3 is made up of 16 amino acids. The trim removed 2 bases at V and 4 bases at J, leaving 4 bases unmatched. Germline loops: CDR1 MNHEY, CDR2 SVGEGT. The CDR3 here is CASSYPLAGGYNEQFF. The CDR3 DNA follows: TGTGCCAGCAGTTACCCCCTAGCGGGGGGTTACAATGAGCAGTTCTTC.

V gene TRBV25-1 combines with J gene TRBJ2-6; D gene ambiguous. V gave up 3 bases and J gave up 4 bases, with 13 bases separating them. The CDR3 extends over 16 amino acids. Germline CDR1 is MGHDK and CDR2 is SYGVNS. The DNA of the CDR3 is TGTGCCAGCAGTGACGAACCTCCTGGGGGGGCCAACGTCCTGACTTTC. It encodes CASSDEPPGGANVLTF.

The chain recombines TRBV29-1 with TRBJ2-7; D is possibly TRBD2 (6 bases). V was trimmed by 6 bases and J by 0 bases, leaving 15 bases between them. From germline, CDR1 is SQVTM and CDR2 ANQGSEA. This CDR3 is 14 amino acids long. In DNA, the CDR3 is TGCAGCGTCATTGGCGGGGTGAGCTCCTACGAGCAGTACTTC. The encoded protein is CSVIGGVSSYEQYF.

The J gene is TRBJ2-3, the V gene TRBV12-3 or TRBV12-4, with a weak D call TRBD1 (6 bases). The CDR3 is 13 residues long. V was trimmed by 6 bases and J by 2 bases, leaving 9 bases between them. CDR3 sequence: CASRRDTTDTQYF. The CDR3 DNA reads TGTGCCAGCAGGAGGGACACCACAGATACGCAGTATTTT.

The chain couples TRBV10-3 to TRBJ2-1, with D perhaps matching TRBD2 (5 bases). The end of the DNA is better explained by TRBJ2-7, so the J call may be wrong. CDR1 and CDR2 (germline): ENHRY, SYGVKD. The CDR3 totals 14 residues. The CDR3 DNA follows: TGTGCCATCAGTGAGGGGAGCTCCTACAATGAGCAGTACTTC. This encodes CAISEGSSYNEQYF.

The CDR3 bases are TGCAGTGCTAGAGGGACAGGGGGTTTTATTAACGAGCAGTACTTC. It specifies CSARGTGGFINEQYF. This rearrangement joins TRBV20-1 to TRBJ2-7; 10 nucleotides line up with TRBD1. The length of the CDR3 is 15 residues. With V trimmed by 1 base and J by 5 bases, 8 bases remained unmatched. Germline CDR1 is DFQATT and CDR2 is SNEGSKA (reference sequence).

As for this clonotype: The junction differs from germline at one of its ends, possibly a read error. The chain has TRBV7-2 and TRBJ1-5; D gene uncertain. The CDR3 extends over 14 amino acids. CDR1 is SGHTA, CDR2 FQGNSA, per germline. CDR3 DNA sequence: TGTGCCAGCAGCTTAGCGCTTATAGGTCAGCCCCGGCATTTT. Amino acid sequence: CASSLALIGQPRHF.

The chain recombines TRBV5-5 with TRBJ2-7; the match to TRBD2 covers 12 bases. V was pared by 1 base and J by 2 bases, with 4 bases of the junction left unmatched. The CDR3 length is 16 residues. Germline V lookup: CDR1 SGHKS, CDR2 YYEKEE (reference sequence). The CDR3 region has the DNA TGTGCCAGCAGCTTGCCACTAGCGGGGGGTACCTACGAGCAGTACTTC. Protein product: CASSLPLAGGTYEQYF.

V gene TRBV12-3 or TRBV12-4 combines with J gene TRBJ2-7, with 15 nucleotides matching TRBD2. The CDR3 spans 14 residues. V lost 5 bases and J lost 7; bases outside the gene matches: 3. The CDR3 DNA reads as TGTGCCAGCAGTAGGACTAGCGGGGGGGTTGAGCAGTACTTC. Translation gives CASSRTSGGVEQYF.

V is TRBV28 and J is TRBJ2-3, with D perhaps TRBD2 (6 bases). Trimming shortened V by 3 bases and J by 4 bases, and 17 bases separated the two germline ends. The germline V gene encodes CDR1 MDHEN and CDR2 SYDVKM. This CDR3 has 16 amino acids. The CDR3 coding sequence is TGTGCCAGCAGTTTGGTTACTAGCTCGGGCCCAGATACGCAGTATTTT. This encodes CASSLVTSSGPDTQYF.

This sequence joins TRBV12-3 or TRBV12-4 and TRBJ1-5; tentative D call: TRBD1 (5 bases). Deletions cut 6 bases from V and 4 bases from J, with 16 bases between. This CDR3 has 15 residues. The chain's CDR3 is CASSLDGTRNQPQHF. CDR3 sequence (DNA): TGTGCCAGCAGCCTGGACGGGACGAGGAATCAGCCCCAGCATTTT.

This chain joins TRBV9 and TRBJ1-6; no clear D gene. The CDR3 has 14 amino acids. Germline CDR1 and CDR2: SGDLS and YYNGEE. V was pared by 1 base and J by 3 bases, with 5 bases between. The CDR3 DNA follows: TGTGCCAGCAGCGTAATCGACTATAATTCACCCCTCCACTTT. Translated: CASSVIDYNSPLHF.

The CDR3 loop is CASSQAFSGGRKTQYF. The CDR3 DNA sequence: TGCGCCAGCAGCCAGGCCTTTAGCGGGGGTCGGAAGACCCAGTACTTC. V is TRBV4-3 and J is TRBJ2-4, with 9 bases aligning to TRBD2. The J call may be mistaken, given a closer DNA end match to TRBJ2-5. This CDR3 comprises 16 residues. Germline-derived CDR1 and CDR2 are LGHNA and YSLEER.

The chain combines TRBV6-5 with TRBJ2-5, with D uncertain. The germline gives CDR1 MNHEY, CDR2 SVGAGI. V was shortened by 6 bases and J by 0 bases, with 14 bases between the two germline ends. The CDR3 has 15 amino acids. The CDR3 sequence is CASSKPGLHQETQYF. CDR3 coding DNA: TGTGCCAGCAGCAAACCGGGTCTCCACCAAGAGACCCAGTACTTC.